The clone carrying this TCR beta chain was detected many times. No antigen is known for it. The trim removed 4 bases at V and 5 bases at J, leaving 1 base unmatched. The length of the CDR3 is 12 residues. The germline V gene encodes CDR1 MNHNS and CDR2 SASEGT. This entry is derived from a study of T cells in Graves' hyperthyroidism and ophthalmopathy. Whole-study findings and limits: Median prediction lead before ophthalmopathy onset was 6.5 months with the model.

The hyperthyroidism was newly diagnosed and had lasted under 2 months; the patients were aged 18 to 65. Exclusion of patients followed from uncontrolled infection, other autoimmune disease, pregnancy or lactation. RNA transcripts yielded amplified TCR beta CDR3 regions. With the HTBI primer set, the TCR CDR3 went through a first round of RT-PCR. TCRdb re-derived calls from the multiplex PCR reads in MiXCR, one entry per CDR3 protein. The sample lists around 720,000 distinct CDR3 sequences, 30% to 40% seen once, with less than 35% in the top ten. This sequence joins TRBV6-1 and TRBJ1-2; TRBD1 matches 7 bases. The sample taken for sequencing was blood. This receptor was taken from a middle-aged woman with Graves' hyperthyroidism. CDR3 in DNA: TGTGCCAGCAGTGGCAGGGGGTATGGCTACACCTTC. Its translation is CASSGRGYGYTF.